This entry lists 13 T cell receptor beta chains sequenced from one sample in a study of T-cell reconstitution after alpha-beta-depleted transplantation in children. For TCRbeta, the library was prepared with unique molecular identifiers. TCRdb re-derived calls from the PCR reads in MiXCR, one entry per CDR3 protein. Of 90,000 to 100,000 distinct CDR3 sequences in the sample, roughly a quarter are singletons; the top ten hold about 20%. Sequencing used PBMCs, obtained before TCRalphabeta/CD19-depleted stem cell transplant. The receptors derive from a boy aged 2-15 years with acute lymphoblastic leukemia, due to receive a stem cell transplant.

The rearrangement uses TRBV12-3 or TRBV12-4 and TRBJ2-7; D possibly uses TRBD1 or TRBD2 (5 bases each). Trimming removed 3 bases from V and 5 bases from J, with 17 bases in between. This CDR3 has 15 amino acids. For the CDR3, the DNA is TGTGCCAGCAGTTTCGGAGGCCAGGGTCGAGACGAGCAGTACTTC. Translating gives CASSFGGQGRDEQYF.

This clonotype came up many times. This chain joins TRBV7-6 and TRBJ2-1; no clear D gene. Germline V gene data show CDR1 as SGHVS and CDR2 as FNYEAQ. V gave up 1 base and J gave up 6 bases, with 7 bases separating them. The CDR3 runs to 13 residues. CDR3 coding DNA: TGTGCCAGCAGCTTAGTATCCCCCAATGAGCAGTTCTTC. Its protein product is CASSLVSPNEQFF. Filled out from reference TRBV7-6 and TRBJ2-1, the complete variable domain reads GAGVSQSPRYKVTKRGQDVALRCDPISGHVSLYWYRQALGQGPEFLTYFNYEAQQDKSGLPNDRFSAERPEGSISTLTIQRTEQRDSAMYRCASSLVSPNEQFFGPGTRLTVL.

CDR3: CASSLGRTSGRAYNEQFF. The CDR3 region has the DNA TGTGCCAGCAGCTTAGGCCGTACTAGCGGGAGGGCGTACAATGAGCAGTTCTTC. The rearrangement uses TRBV11-1 and TRBJ2-1; 13 bases line up with TRBD2. CDR1 is SGHAT and CDR2 is FQDESV in the germline V gene (reference sequence). The CDR3 loop spans 18 amino acids. Trimming took 1 base from V and 4 from J; bases not matched to a gene: 7.

V and J are TRBV7-2 and TRBJ2-7, with a weak D call TRBD2 (6 bases). The CDR3 totals 17 residues. V lost 2 bases, J lost 6 bases, and 23 bases lay in between. Looked up from germline, CDR1 is SGHTA and CDR2 is FQGNSA. For the CDR3, the DNA is TGTGCCAGCAGCTTATCCTCCCGTGCGGGGTTCGGATTCGAGCAGTACTTC. Translating it yields CASSLSSRAGFGFEQYF.

The chain links TRBV5-1 to TRBJ2-6; possibly TRBD1 for D (6 bases). The V and J ends lost 4 bases and 4 bases respectively, with 12 bases between them. CDR1 and CDR2 (germline): SGHRS, YFSETQ. The CDR3 extends over 15 amino acids. The CDR3 loop reads CASSVAGDGANVLTF. The CDR3 bases are TGCGCCAGCAGCGTCGCAGGGGACGGGGCCAACGTCCTGACTTTC.

In its sample, this clonotype was seen a few times. The V and J genes are TRBV7-2 and TRBJ2-2; D gene ambiguous. Trimming removed 4 bases from V and 0 bases from J, with 12 bases in between. The V gene's germline CDR1 is SGHTA and CDR2 FQGNSA. The CDR3 has 16 amino acids. For the CDR3, the DNA is TGTGCCAGCAGCTCCTTGAAGGGCGCGAACACCGGGGAGCTGTTTTTT. Protein sequence: CASSSLKGANTGELFF.

The chain has TRBV11-2 and TRBJ2-5, with TRBD2 matching over 10 bases. CDR3 length: 15 residues. The trim removed 1 base at V and 1 base at J, leaving 0 bases unmatched. Germline assignment: CDR1 SGHAT and CDR2 FQNNGV. The CDR3: CASSLGTSGQETQYF. The CDR3 DNA is TGTGCCAGCAGCTTAGGGACTAGCGGCCAAGAGACCCAGTACTTC.

This clonotype occurred a few times. The rearrangement links TRBV24-1 to TRBJ2-7; 9 bases are a match to TRBD2. The CDR3 totals 15 residues. J gave up 3 bases and V 5 bases, and 7 bases lay outside the gene matches. Germline V lookup: CDR1 KGHDR, CDR2 SFDVKD. In DNA, the CDR3 is TGTGCCACCAGTGCACCGGGACTAGCTGGCTACGAGCAGTACTTC. Amino acids: CATSAPGLAGYEQYF.

This clonotype was seen more than once but under ten times. This chain connects TRBV7-8 to TRBJ1-2; weak D call: TRBD1 (6 bases). V was shortened by 1 base and J by 8 bases, with 11 bases between the two germline ends. This CDR3 comprises 13 residues. The germline gives CDR1 SGHVS, CDR2 FQNEAQ. The CDR3 loop reads CASSLGAGGGYTF. The CDR3 nucleotides are TGTGCCAGCAGCTTAGGAGCCGGGGGCGGCTACACCTTC.

This clonotype was recorded a few times. The V call is TRBV27, the J call TRBJ2-2; TRBD2 agrees at 10 bases. V dropped 6 bases and J dropped 2; count of bases not matched to a gene: 9. CDR3 length: 17 residues. Germline loops: CDR1 MNHEY, CDR2 SMNVEV (reference sequence). The CDR3 is CASSKLGLAVNTGELFF. CDR3 DNA sequence: TGTGCCAGCAGCAAACTCGGACTAGCGGTCAACACCGGGGAGCTGTTTTTT.

Only a few counts were recorded for this clonotype. The chain has TRBV7-2 and TRBJ2-7; TRBD2 is a possible D gene (6 bases). CDR3 size: 14 residues. Germline V lookup: CDR1 SGHTA, CDR2 FQGNSA. The germline V and J ends were trimmed by 5 bases and 3 bases, with 14 bases remaining between them. The CDR3 nucleotides are TGTGCCAGCAGCCCCCGGAGGGCAGGCTACGAGCAGTACTTC. Translated, it gives CASSPRRAGYEQYF.

The CDR3 sequence is CASSIRQTVITEAFF. DNA for the CDR3: TGTGCCAGTAGTATCCGGCAAACGGTCATTACTGAAGCTTTCTTT. The V and J genes are TRBV19 and TRBJ1-1; D is ambiguous. V was trimmed by 3 bases and J by 5 bases, leaving 16 bases between them. Germline lookup yields CDR1 LNHDA and CDR2 SQIVND (reference sequence). The CDR3 loop spans 15 amino acids.

This clonotype showed up just a few times. CDR3 sequence: CASSLVVPYEQYF. The CDR3 DNA is TGTGCCAGCAGTTTAGTTGTTCCCTACGAGCAGTACTTC. The rearrangement joins TRBV12-3 or TRBV12-4 to TRBJ2-7; D remains unclear. Trimming removed 1 base from V and 2 bases from J, with 6 bases in between. The CDR3 sequence is 13 residues long.